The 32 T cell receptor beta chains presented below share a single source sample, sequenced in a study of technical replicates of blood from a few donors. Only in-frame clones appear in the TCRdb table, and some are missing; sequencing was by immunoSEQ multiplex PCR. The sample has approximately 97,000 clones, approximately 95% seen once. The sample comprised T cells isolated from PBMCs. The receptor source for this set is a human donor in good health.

The CDR3 sequence is CASSLTAGSYNEQFF. The CDR3 region has the DNA TGTGCCAGCAGCTTAACGGCGGGTTCCTACAATGAGCAGTTCTTC. The rearrangement links TRBV7-3 to TRBJ2-1, with D tentatively TRBD2 (5 bases). This CDR3 region has 15 residues. Germline V gene lookup returns CDR1 SGHTA and CDR2 FQGTGA. Trimming shortened V by 0 bases and J by 1 base, and 7 bases separated the two germline ends. The entire variable domain, with the rest obtained from reference TRBV7-3 and TRBJ2-1, is as follows: GAGVSQTPSNKVTEKGKYVELRCDPISGHTALYWYRQSLGQGPEFLIYFQGTGAADDSGLPNDRFFAVRPEGSVSTLKIQRTERGDSAVYLCASSLTAGSYNEQFFGPGTRLTVL.

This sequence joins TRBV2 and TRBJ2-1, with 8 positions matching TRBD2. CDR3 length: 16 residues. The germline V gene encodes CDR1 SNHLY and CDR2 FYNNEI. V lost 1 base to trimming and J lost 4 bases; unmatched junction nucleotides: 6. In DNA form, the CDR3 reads TGTGCCAGCAGTGAAGGGCCAACTAGCGGATACAATGAGCAGTTCTTC. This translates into CASSEGPTSGYNEQFF.

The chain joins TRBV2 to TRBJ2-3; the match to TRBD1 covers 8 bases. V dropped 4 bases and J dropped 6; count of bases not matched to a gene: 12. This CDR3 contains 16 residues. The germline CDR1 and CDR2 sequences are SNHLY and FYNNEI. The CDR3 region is CASSVRDRLMGDTQYF. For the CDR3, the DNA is TGTGCCAGCAGTGTCCGGGACAGGCTAATGGGGGATACGCAGTATTTT.

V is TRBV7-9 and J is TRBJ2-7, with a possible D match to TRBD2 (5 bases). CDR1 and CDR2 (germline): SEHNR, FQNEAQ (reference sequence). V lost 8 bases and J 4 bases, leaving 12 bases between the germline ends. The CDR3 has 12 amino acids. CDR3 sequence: CASHPGGYEQYF. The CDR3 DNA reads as TGTGCCAGCCACCCGGGCGGGTACGAGCAGTACTTC. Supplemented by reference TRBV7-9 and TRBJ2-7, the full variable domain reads DTGVSQNPRHKITKRGQNVTFRCDPISEHNRLYWYRQTLGQGPEFLTYFQNEAQLEKSRLLSDRFSAERPKGSFSTLEIQRTEQGDSAMYLCASHPGGYEQYFGPGTRLTVT.

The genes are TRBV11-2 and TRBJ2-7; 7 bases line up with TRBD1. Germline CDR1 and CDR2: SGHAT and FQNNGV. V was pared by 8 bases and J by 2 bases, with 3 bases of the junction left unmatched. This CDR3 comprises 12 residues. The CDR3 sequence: CASGQGAYEQYF. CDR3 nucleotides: TGTGCCAGCGGGCAGGGGGCCTACGAGCAGTACTTC.

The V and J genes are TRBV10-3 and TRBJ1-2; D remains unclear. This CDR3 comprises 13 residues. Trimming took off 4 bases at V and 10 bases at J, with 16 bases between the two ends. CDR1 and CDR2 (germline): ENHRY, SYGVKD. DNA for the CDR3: TGTGCCATCAGTGCCATGGACGGGCGGGACTACACCTTC. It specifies CAISAMDGRDYTF.

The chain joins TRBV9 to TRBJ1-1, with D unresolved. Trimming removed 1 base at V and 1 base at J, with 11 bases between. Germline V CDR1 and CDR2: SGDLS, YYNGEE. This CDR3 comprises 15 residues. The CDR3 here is CASSVSGSWNTEAFF. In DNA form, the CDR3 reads TGTGCCAGCAGCGTAAGTGGTAGTTGGAACACTGAAGCTTTCTTT.

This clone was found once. The CDR3 reads CASSGRDTYEQYF. The CDR3 DNA follows: TGTGCCAGCAGCGGCCGGGACACCTACGAGCAGTACTTC. V is TRBV9 and J is TRBJ2-7, with D possibly matching TRBD1 (6 bases). CDR1 SGDLS and CDR2 YYNGEE come from the germline V gene. There are 13 residues in the CDR3. V lost 3 bases to trimming and J lost 2 bases, with 9 bases between them.

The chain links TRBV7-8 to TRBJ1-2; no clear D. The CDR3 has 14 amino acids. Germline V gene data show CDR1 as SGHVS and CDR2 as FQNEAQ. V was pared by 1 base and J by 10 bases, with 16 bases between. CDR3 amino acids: CASSLDATQHHYTF. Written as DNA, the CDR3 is TGTGCCAGCAGCTTAGACGCGACTCAACATCACTACACCTTC. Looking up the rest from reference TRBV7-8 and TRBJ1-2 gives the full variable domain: GAGVSQSPRYKVAKRGQDVALRCDPISGHVSLFWYQQALGQGPEFLTYFQNEAQLDKSGLPSDRFFAERPEGSVSTLKIQRTQQEDSAVYLCASSLDATQHHYTFGSGTRLTVV.

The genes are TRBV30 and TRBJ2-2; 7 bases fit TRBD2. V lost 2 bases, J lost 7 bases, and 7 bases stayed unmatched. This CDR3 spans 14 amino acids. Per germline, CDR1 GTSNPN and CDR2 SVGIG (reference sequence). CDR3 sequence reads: CAWSRGRAVGELFF. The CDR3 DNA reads TGTGCCTGGAGTCGCGGGAGAGCGGTCGGGGAGCTGTTTTTT.

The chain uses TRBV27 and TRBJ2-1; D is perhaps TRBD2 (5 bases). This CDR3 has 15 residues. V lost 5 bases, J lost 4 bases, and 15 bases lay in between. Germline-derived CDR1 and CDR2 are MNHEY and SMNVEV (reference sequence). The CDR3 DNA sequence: TGTGCCAGCAGTCTGGACTTCTCGTTATACAATGAGCAGTTCTTC. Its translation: CASSLDFSLYNEQFF.

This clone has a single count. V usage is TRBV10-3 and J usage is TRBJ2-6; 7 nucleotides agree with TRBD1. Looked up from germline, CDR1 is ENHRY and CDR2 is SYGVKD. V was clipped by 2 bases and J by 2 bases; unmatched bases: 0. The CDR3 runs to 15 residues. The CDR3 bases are TGTGCCATCAGTGAGCAGGGGGCTGGGGCCAACGTCCTGACTTTC. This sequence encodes CAISEQGAGANVLTF.

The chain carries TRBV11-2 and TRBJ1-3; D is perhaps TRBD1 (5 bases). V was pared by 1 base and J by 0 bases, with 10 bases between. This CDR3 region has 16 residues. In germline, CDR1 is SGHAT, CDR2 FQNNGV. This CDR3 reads CASSLGQRLSGNTIYF. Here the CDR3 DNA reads TGTGCCAGCAGCTTAGGACAGCGCCTCTCTGGAAACACCATATATTTT.

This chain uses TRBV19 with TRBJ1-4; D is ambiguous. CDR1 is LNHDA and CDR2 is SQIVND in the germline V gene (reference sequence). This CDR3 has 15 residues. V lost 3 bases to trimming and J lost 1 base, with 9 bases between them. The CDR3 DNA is TGTGCCAGTAGTATGGGCCTGGGAACTAATGAAAAACTGTTTTTT. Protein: CASSMGLGTNEKLFF.

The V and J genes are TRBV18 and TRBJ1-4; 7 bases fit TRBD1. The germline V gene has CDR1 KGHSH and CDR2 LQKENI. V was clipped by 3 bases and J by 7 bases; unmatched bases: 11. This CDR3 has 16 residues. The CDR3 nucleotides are TGTGCCAGCTCACCTCTAGGGGAAACAGGGGCTGAAAAACTGTTTTTT. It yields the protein CASSPLGETGAEKLFF.

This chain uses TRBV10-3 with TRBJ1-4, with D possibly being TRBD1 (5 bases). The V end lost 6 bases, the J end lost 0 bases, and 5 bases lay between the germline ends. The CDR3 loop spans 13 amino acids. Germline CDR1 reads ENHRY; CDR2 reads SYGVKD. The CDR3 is CAISRATNEKLFF. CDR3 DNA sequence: TGTGCCATCAGCAGGGCAACTAATGAAAAACTGTTTTTT.

CDR3 protein: CASSLPSGRFEQFF. In DNA, the CDR3 is TGTGCCAGCAGTTTACCCAGCGGGAGGTTTGAGCAGTTCTTC. The chain employs TRBV28 and TRBJ2-1; 9 bases fit TRBD2. V lost 2 bases and J lost 9; bases outside the gene matches: 5. Germline assignment: CDR1 MDHEN and CDR2 SYDVKM. The CDR3 spans 14 residues.

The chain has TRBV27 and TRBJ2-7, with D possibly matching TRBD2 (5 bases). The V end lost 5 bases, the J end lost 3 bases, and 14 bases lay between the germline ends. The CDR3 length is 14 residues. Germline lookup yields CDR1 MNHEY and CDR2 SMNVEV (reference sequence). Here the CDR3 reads CASSGLMGNYEQYF. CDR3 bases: TGTGCCAGCAGTGGACTCATGGGAAACTACGAGCAGTACTTC.

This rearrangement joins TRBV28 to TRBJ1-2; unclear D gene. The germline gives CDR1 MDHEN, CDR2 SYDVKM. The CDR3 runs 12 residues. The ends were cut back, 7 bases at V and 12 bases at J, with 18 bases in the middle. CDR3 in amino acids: CASNSPLEGHTF. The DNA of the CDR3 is TGTGCCAGCAACAGCCCCCTGGAGGGCCACACCTTC.

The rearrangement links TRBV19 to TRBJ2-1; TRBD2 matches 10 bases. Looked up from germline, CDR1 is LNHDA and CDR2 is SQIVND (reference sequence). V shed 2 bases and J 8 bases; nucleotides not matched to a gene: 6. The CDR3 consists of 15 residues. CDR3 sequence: CASSILAGGMDEQFF. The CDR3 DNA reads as TGTGCCAGTAGTATATTAGCGGGAGGTATGGATGAGCAGTTCTTC.

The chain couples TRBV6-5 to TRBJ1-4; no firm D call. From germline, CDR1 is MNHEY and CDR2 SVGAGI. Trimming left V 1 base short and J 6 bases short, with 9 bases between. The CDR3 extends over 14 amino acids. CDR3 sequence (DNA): TGTGCCAGCAGTTACTACCAAGCTCATGAAAAACTGTTTTTT. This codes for CASSYYQAHEKLFF.

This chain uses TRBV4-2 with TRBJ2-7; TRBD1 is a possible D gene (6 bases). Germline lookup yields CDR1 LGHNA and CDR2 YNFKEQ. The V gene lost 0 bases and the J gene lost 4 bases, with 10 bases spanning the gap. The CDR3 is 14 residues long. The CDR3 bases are TGTGCCAGCAGCCAAGATTGGGACATTTACGAGCAGTACTTC. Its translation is CASSQDWDIYEQYF.

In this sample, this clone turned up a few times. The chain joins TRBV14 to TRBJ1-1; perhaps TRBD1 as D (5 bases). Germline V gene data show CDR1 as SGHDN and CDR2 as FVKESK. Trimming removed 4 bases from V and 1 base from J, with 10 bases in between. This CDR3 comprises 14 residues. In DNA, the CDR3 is TGTGCCAGCAGCCGGCGGGGGAAGAACACTGAAGCTTTCTTT. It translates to CASSRRGKNTEAFF.

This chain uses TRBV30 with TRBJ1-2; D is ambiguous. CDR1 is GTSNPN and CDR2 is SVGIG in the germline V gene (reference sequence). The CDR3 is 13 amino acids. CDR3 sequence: CAARRDLAYGYTF. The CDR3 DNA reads TGTGCGGCGCGACGGGATTTGGCCTATGGCTACACCTTC. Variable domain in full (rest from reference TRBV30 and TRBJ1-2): SQTIHQWPATLVQPVGSPLSLECTVEGTSNPNLYWYRQAAGRGLQLLFYSVGIGQISSEVPQNLSASRPQDRQFILSSKKLLLSDSGFYLCAARRDLAYGYTFGSGTRLTVV.

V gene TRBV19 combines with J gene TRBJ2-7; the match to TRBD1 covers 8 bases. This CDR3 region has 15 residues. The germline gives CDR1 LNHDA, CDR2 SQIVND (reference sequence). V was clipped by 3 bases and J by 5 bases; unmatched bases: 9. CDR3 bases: TGTGCCAGTAGTATTACAGGGGGTGTTATCCACGAGCAGTACTTC. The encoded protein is CASSITGGVIHEQYF.

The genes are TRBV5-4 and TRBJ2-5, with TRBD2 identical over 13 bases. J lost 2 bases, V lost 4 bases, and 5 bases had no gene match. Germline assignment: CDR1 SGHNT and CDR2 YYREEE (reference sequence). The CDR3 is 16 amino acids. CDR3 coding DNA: TGTGCCAGCAGCCCGGGACTAGCGGGAACTCAAGAGACCCAGTACTTC. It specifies CASSPGLAGTQETQYF. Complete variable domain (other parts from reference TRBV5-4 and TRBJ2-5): ETGVTQSPTHLIKTRGQQVTLRCSSQSGHNTVSWYQQALGQGPQFIFQYYREEENGRGNFPPRFSGLQFPNYSSELNVNALELDDSALYLCASSPGLAGTQETQYFGPGTRLLVL.

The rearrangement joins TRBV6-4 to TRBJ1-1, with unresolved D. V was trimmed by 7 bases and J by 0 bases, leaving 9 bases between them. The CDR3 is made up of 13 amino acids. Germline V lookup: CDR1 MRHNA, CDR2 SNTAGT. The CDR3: CASKAELNTEAFF. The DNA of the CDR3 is TGTGCCAGCAAAGCCGAATTGAACACTGAAGCTTTCTTT.

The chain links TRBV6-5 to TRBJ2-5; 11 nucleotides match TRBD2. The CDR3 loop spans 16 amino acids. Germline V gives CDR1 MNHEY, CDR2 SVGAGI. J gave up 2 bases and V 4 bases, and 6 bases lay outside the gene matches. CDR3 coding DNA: TGTGCCAGCAGTTCGCCTAGCGGGAGGTTGCAAGAGACCCAGTACTTC. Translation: CASSSPSGRLQETQYF.

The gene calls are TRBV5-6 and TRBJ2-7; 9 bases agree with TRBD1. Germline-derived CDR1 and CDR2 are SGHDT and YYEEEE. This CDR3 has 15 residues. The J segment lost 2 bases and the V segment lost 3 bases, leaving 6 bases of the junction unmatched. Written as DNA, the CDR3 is TGTGCCAGCAGCTACTCGGGACAGGGTGCCTACGAGCAGTACTTC. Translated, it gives CASSYSGQGAYEQYF.

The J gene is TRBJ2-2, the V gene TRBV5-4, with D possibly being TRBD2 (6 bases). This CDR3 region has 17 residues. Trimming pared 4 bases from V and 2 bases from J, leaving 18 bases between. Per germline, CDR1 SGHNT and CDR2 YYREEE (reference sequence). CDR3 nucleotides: TGTGCCAGCAGCCCACCGGGGCGGAGGGGAAACACCGGGGAGCTGTTTTTT. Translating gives CASSPPGRRGNTGELFF. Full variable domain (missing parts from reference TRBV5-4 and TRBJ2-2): ETGVTQSPTHLIKTRGQQVTLRCSSQSGHNTVSWYQQALGQGPQFIFQYYREEENGRGNFPPRFSGLQFPNYSSELNVNALELDDSALYLCASSPPGRRGNTGELFFGEGSRLTVL.

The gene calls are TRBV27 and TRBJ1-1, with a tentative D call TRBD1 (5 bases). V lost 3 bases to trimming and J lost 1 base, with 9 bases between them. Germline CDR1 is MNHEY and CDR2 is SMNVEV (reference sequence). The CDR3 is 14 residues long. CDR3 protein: CASSLQGKNTEAFF. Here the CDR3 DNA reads TGTGCCAGCAGTTTGCAGGGTAAGAACACTGAAGCTTTCTTT.

CDR3 coding DNA: TGTGCCAGCAGTAGCGGGATAGAGAAGTACAATGAGCAGTTCTTC. It translates to CASSSGIEKYNEQFF. The rearrangement links TRBV2 to TRBJ2-1; 7 bases match TRBD2. Germline loops: CDR1 SNHLY, CDR2 FYNNEI. V lost 5 bases, J lost 4 bases, and 8 bases stayed unmatched. CDR3 size: 15 residues.